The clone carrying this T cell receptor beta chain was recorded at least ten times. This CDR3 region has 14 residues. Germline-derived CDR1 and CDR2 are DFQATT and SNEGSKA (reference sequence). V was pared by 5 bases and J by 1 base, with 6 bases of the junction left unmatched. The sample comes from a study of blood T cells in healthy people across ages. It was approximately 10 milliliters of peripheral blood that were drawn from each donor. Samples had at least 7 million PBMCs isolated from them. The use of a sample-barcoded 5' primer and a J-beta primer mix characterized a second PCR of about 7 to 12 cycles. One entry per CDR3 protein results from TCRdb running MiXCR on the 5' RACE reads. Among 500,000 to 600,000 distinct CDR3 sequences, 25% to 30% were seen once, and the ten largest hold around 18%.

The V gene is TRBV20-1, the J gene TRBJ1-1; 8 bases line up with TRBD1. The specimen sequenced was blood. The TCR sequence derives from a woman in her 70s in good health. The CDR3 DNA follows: TGCAGTGCTTCCCAGGGGGCAGGGAACACTGAAGCTTTCTTT. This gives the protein CSASQGAGNTEAFF.